The 20 T cell receptor beta chains reported below all come from one sample, sequenced in a study of Graves' ophthalmopathy and Graves' hyperthyroidism. Amplification targeted the TCR beta CDR3 regions, with RNA transcripts as the source material. Scientists carried out first-round RT-PCR using HTBI primers and then a second-round multiplex PCR. TCRdb reprocessed the multiplex PCR reads with MiXCR, giving one entry per CDR3 protein. Among 500,000 to 800,000 distinct CDR3 sequences listed, about two fifths were seen once. Material for sequencing was peripheral blood. The receptor set was obtained from an adult man with Graves' ophthalmopathy.

A word on this clonotype: Given a much more abundant clone one base away, this may be a read error. The chain uses TRBV5-1 and TRBJ1-4; the D gene is possibly TRBD1 (5 bases). The CDR3 is 15 amino acids. Per the germline V gene, CDR1 is SGHRS and CDR2 is YFSETQ. Deletions cut 5 bases from V and 8 bases from J, with 19 bases between. The CDR3: CASRNLSGRDEKLFF. As DNA, the CDR3 is TGCGCCAGCAGGAACCTATCAGGGCGAGACGAAAAACTGTTTTTT.

V usage is TRBV25-1 and J usage is TRBJ2-7; 9 bases line up with TRBD2. The CDR3 consists of 13 residues. Germline-derived CDR1 and CDR2 are MGHDK and SYGVNS. V was clipped by 8 bases and J by 4 bases; unmatched bases: 6. CDR3 residues: CASLTSGSYEQYF. CDR3 sequence (DNA): TGTGCCAGCTTGACTAGCGGTTCATACGAGCAGTACTTC.

This clonotype showed up just a few times. This chain connects TRBV5-1 to TRBJ1-1, with TRBD1 identical over 7 bases. The V segment lost 5 bases and the J segment 0 bases; nucleotides outside the gene matches: 4. The CDR3 has 14 residues. Germline assignment: CDR1 SGHRS and CDR2 YFSETQ. The CDR3, as DNA: TGCGCCAGCAGAACAGGGGACATGAACACTGAAGCTTTCTTT. It specifies CASRTGDMNTEAFF.

This clonotype was detected ten times or more. The chain is built from TRBV5-1 and TRBJ1-2, with 7 bases lining up with TRBD1. The CDR3 loop spans 16 amino acids. Trimming took 0 bases from V and 0 from J; bases not matched to a gene: 5. The germline gives CDR1 SGHRS, CDR2 YFSETQ. The CDR3 sequence is CASSLAQGRTNYGYTF. For the CDR3, the DNA is TGCGCCAGCAGCTTGGCACAGGGGCGGACTAACTATGGCTACACCTTC.

This clonotype was recorded many times. The V call is TRBV7-3, the J call TRBJ2-6; 9 positions match TRBD1. The CDR3 contains 18 residues. Germline values: CDR1 SGHTA, CDR2 FQGTGA. Trimming at V came to 5 bases and at J to 0 bases, leaving 8 bases not matched to a gene. The CDR3 sequence: CASSLRDRDYSGANVLTF. The DNA for the CDR3 is TGTGCCAGCAGCCTACGGGACAGGGACTACTCTGGGGCCAACGTCCTGACTTTC.

This clonotype has more than one count but fewer than ten. The chain has TRBV5-1 and TRBJ2-5; 12 bases fit TRBD1. V dropped 4 bases and J dropped 4; count of bases not matched to a gene: 8. The germline V gene has CDR1 SGHRS and CDR2 YFSETQ. The CDR3 extends over 16 amino acids. The CDR3 sequence: CASSPGQGASVETQYF. CDR3 sequence (DNA): TGCGCCAGCAGCCCGGGACAGGGGGCTAGTGTAGAGACCCAGTACTTC.

This clonotype was observed many times. This chain joins TRBV29-1 and TRBJ1-5; the D gene is possibly TRBD1 (5 bases). V lost 7 bases, J lost 2 bases, and 15 bases lay in between. The CDR3 has 14 amino acids. Per the germline V gene, CDR1 is SQVTM and CDR2 is ANQGSEA. CDR3 region: CSASRWGGNQPQHF. CDR3 sequence (DNA): TGCAGCGCCTCCCGTTGGGGCGGCAATCAGCCCCAGCATTTT.

This clonotype was picked up many times. The chain is built from TRBV2 and TRBJ1-6; 7 bases map to TRBD1. This CDR3 region has 16 residues. Germline V gene sequence: CDR1 SNHLY, CDR2 FYNNEI. Trimming at V came to 1 base and at J to 6 bases, leaving 6 bases not matched to a gene. The CDR3 bases are TGTGCCAGCAGTGAAGACAGGGGAAATAGTAATTCACCCCTCCACTTT. This gives the protein CASSEDRGNSNSPLHF.

The table lists this clonotype with a count of one. The chain couples TRBV10-3 to TRBJ2-5; TRBD2 matches at 7 bases. Germline V CDR1 and CDR2: ENHRY, SYGVKD. The CDR3 has 13 amino acids. V lost 6 bases and J lost 4; bases outside the gene matches: 5. In DNA form, the CDR3 reads TGTGCCATCAGCCCCGGACTAGTAGAGACCCAGTACTTC. It is translated as CAISPGLVETQYF.

This clonotype was counted at least ten times. The chain links TRBV19 to TRBJ2-5; TRBD2 matches 14 bases. The V gene's germline CDR1 is LNHDA and CDR2 SQIVND (reference sequence). This CDR3 has 16 amino acids. V lost 5 bases and J lost 5; bases outside the gene matches: 7. CDR3 loop: CASSSRTSGGTETQYF. The CDR3 DNA is TGTGCCAGTAGTTCGCGGACTAGCGGGGGGACGGAGACCCAGTACTTC.

V gene TRBV20-1 combines with J gene TRBJ1-1, with D perhaps matching TRBD1 (5 bases). The CDR3 covers 13 residues. From germline, CDR1 is DFQATT and CDR2 SNEGSKA (reference sequence). V lost 5 bases, J lost 6 bases, and 16 bases lay in between. The CDR3 nucleotides read TGCAGTGCTCGGGGACCGTCCAGTGCTGAAGCTTTCTTT. Protein product: CSARGPSSAEAFF.

Only a few counts were recorded for this clonotype. The genes are TRBV20-1 and TRBJ2-7, with 7 bases identical to TRBD1. The CDR3 has 15 residues. V lost 0 bases, J lost 4 bases, and 9 bases stayed unmatched. CDR1 and CDR2 (germline): DFQATT, SNEGSKA (reference sequence). The CDR3 DNA follows: TGCAGTGCTAGAGATGAGGGGGCGCTTAGTTACGAGCAGTACTTC. This sequence encodes CSARDEGALSYEQYF.

This clonotype was counted ten times or more. At one end the junction does not follow the germline gene, possibly because of a read error. The genes are TRBV20-1 and TRBJ1-1, with D possibly matching TRBD1 (6 bases). Germline CDR1 reads DFQATT; CDR2 reads SNEGSKA (reference sequence). This CDR3 comprises 10 residues. The CDR3: CSASGPDSKF. The CDR3 region has the DNA TGCAGTGCTAGCGGTCCGGACAGCAAATTT.

The rearrangement links TRBV9 to TRBJ2-7, with a possible D match to TRBD1 (5 bases). V lost 4 bases and J 1 base, leaving 15 bases between the germline ends. The length of the CDR3 is 15 residues. Looked up from germline, CDR1 is SGDLS and CDR2 is YYNGEE. The CDR3 coding sequence is TGTGCCAGCAGCCAAGCGACAGTTTCTTCCTACGAGCAGTACTTC. As protein: CASSQATVSSYEQYF. Full variable domain (rest looked up from reference TRBV9 and TRBJ2-7): DSGVTQTPKHLITATGQRVTLRCSPRSGDLSVYWYQQSLDQGLQFLIQYYNGEERAKGNILERFSAQQFPDLHSELNLSSLELGDSALYFCASSQATVSSYEQYFGPGTRLTVT.

In this sample, this clonotype turned up many times. This chain uses TRBV7-9 with TRBJ2-5; TRBD1 matches at 9 bases. The junction had 3 bases not matched to a gene; V was cut back by 1 base and J by 6 bases. There are 14 residues in the CDR3. CDR1 SEHNR and CDR2 FQNEAQ come from the germline V gene (reference sequence). CDR3 protein: CASSLGDRGKTQYF. The CDR3, as DNA: TGTGCCAGCAGCTTAGGAGACAGGGGGAAGACCCAGTACTTC.

This clonotype has only a few counts. The chain's CDR3 is CASTPTSGLREQYF. CDR3 nucleotides: TGTGCCAGCACCCCTACGTCGGGACTGAGGGAGCAGTACTTC. The chain employs TRBV6-1 and TRBJ2-7; perhaps TRBD2 as D (6 bases). V was clipped by 7 bases and J by 7 bases, with 20 bases between them. The germline CDR1 and CDR2 sequences are MNHNS and SASEGT. This CDR3 comprises 14 residues.

This clonotype has at least ten counts. V gene TRBV29-1 combines with J gene TRBJ1-1, with D possibly matching TRBD1 (5 bases). Germline CDR1 reads SQVTM; CDR2 reads ANQGSEA. The CDR3 is made up of 14 amino acids. The germline V and J ends were trimmed by 4 bases and 4 bases, with 16 bases remaining between them. This chain's CDR3 is CSVVSGQVVTEAFF. CDR3 sequence (DNA): TGCAGCGTTGTTTCCGGACAAGTTGTCACTGAAGCTTTCTTT.

This clonotype was detected many times. The V call is TRBV29-1, the J call TRBJ2-7; the match to TRBD1 covers 12 bases. The CDR3 extends over 15 amino acids. Trimming cost V 6 bases and J 5 bases; bases outside gene matches: 11. CDR1 is SQVTM and CDR2 is ANQGSEA in the germline V gene. CDR3 sequence reads: CSVETTGTGGDEQYF. As DNA, the CDR3 is TGCAGCGTGGAAACTACCGGGACAGGGGGCGACGAGCAGTACTTC.

The chain links TRBV5-1 to TRBJ2-5; perhaps TRBD2 as D (5 bases). CDR1 and CDR2 (germline): SGHRS, YFSETQ. Between the trimmed V and J ends, which lost 6 bases and 5 bases, there was a span of 20 bases. There are 15 residues in the CDR3. CDR3 nucleotide sequence: TGCGCCAGCAACCCCGGGGAGAACAAATGGGAGACCCAGTACTTC. It yields the protein CASNPGENKWETQYF.

In this sample, this clonotype turned up a few times. The chain links TRBV5-1 to TRBJ2-2; a weak D match, TRBD1 (6 bases). The V gene lost 4 bases and the J gene lost 8 bases, with 18 bases spanning the gap. Looked up from germline, CDR1 is SGHRS and CDR2 is YFSETQ. The CDR3 has 15 amino acids. CDR3 sequence (DNA): TGCGCCAGCAGCGCTGGAGGACAGCCTGGGGGGGAGCTGTTTTTT. Residues: CASSAGGQPGGELFF.